Presented here are 7 T cell receptor beta chains from one specimen sequenced in a study of early T cells in non-severe SARS-CoV-2 infection. TCRdb passed the 5' RACE reads through MiXCR, listing each CDR3 protein once. Of roughly 40,000 distinct CDR3 sequences listed, roughly 7% are singletons. The material sequenced was whole blood. The receptors come from an adult who was a healthcare worker with PCR-confirmed SARS-CoV-2 infection or an uninfected control (not recorded which).

The gene calls are TRBV6-1 and TRBJ1-5; D gene uncertain. The CDR3 spans 12 residues. Trimming cost V 1 base and J 9 bases, with 7 bases left between them. Germline V gene sequence: CDR1 MNHNS, CDR2 SASEGT. The CDR3 spells CASSEVSWPQHF. The CDR3, as DNA: TGTGCCAGCAGTGAAGTCTCCTGGCCCCAGCATTTT.

This clonotype was picked up a small number of times. The V gene is TRBV3-1, the J gene TRBJ2-2; 10 nucleotides align to TRBD2. This CDR3 contains 15 residues. Germline V gene lookup returns CDR1 LGHDT and CDR2 YNNKEL (reference sequence). V shed 4 bases, J shed 4 bases, and the junction held 3 bases outside the gene matches. The CDR3 nucleotides are TGTGCCAGCAGCCCTACTAGCGGGGTCACCGGGGAGCTGTTTTTT. Amino acids: CASSPTSGVTGELFF.

This clonotype was recorded at least ten times. V is TRBV10-2 and J is TRBJ2-3; the D is unclear. This CDR3 region has 18 residues. V lost 2 bases and J 2 bases, leaving 20 bases between the germline ends. CDR1 is WSHSY and CDR2 is SAAADI in the germline V gene. CDR3 DNA sequence: TGCGCCAGCAGTGAGGAGCCGAGAGGTACGATGCTCACAGATACGCAGTATTTT. Amino acids: CASSEEPRGTMLTDTQYF.

This clonotype showed up many times. The chain uses TRBV11-3 and TRBJ2-1, with D possibly TRBD1 on 6 matching bases. The V gene lost 1 base and the J gene lost 9 bases, with 19 bases spanning the gap. CDR3 length: 16 residues. Germline V lookup: CDR1 SGHNT, CDR2 YENEEA. CDR3 nucleotides: TGTGCCAGCAGCTTAGTCAGGGGCCTCCCAGCGAGTGAGCAGTTCTTC. Protein sequence: CASSLVRGLPASEQFF.

The J gene is TRBJ1-3, the V gene TRBV4-3; no reliable D call. Trimming removed 1 base from V and 1 base from J, with 5 bases in between. This CDR3 region has 14 residues. CDR1 LGHNA and CDR2 YSLEER come from the germline V gene. CDR3 protein: CASSQVGSGNTIYF. CDR3 nucleotide sequence: TGCGCCAGCAGCCAAGTAGGGTCTGGAAACACCATATATTTT.

The chain has TRBV5-5 and TRBJ2-3; TRBD2 agrees at 8 bases. The trim removed 3 bases at V and 3 bases at J, leaving 6 bases unmatched. This CDR3 spans 15 amino acids. Germline V gene lookup returns CDR1 SGHKS and CDR2 YYEKEE (reference sequence). The CDR3 spells CASSYGGALTDTQYF. CDR3 in DNA: TGTGCCAGCAGCTACGGGGGGGCCCTAACAGATACGCAGTATTTT. Together with reference TRBV5-5 and TRBJ2-3, the CDR3 gives the full variable domain: DAGVTQSPTHLIKTRGQQVTLRCSPISGHKSVSWYQQVLGQGPQFIFQYYEKEERGRGNFPDRFSARQFPNYSSELNVNALLLGDSALYLCASSYGGALTDTQYFGPGTRLTVL.

This clonotype was observed a few times. A much larger clone lies one base from this, so it may be a read error. The rearrangement links TRBV10-3 to TRBJ2-3, with unresolved D. The CDR3 is 11 amino acids. CDR1 is ENHRY and CDR2 is SYGVKD in the germline V gene. In nucleotides, the CDR3 is TGTGTCATCGCCCTCGGGGATACGCAGTATTTT. Protein product: CVIALGDTQYF.